A single sample is the source of the 13 T cell receptor beta chains below, sequenced in a study of graft-versus-host responses after intestinal transplantation (dated by TCRdb to about 2021). The sample's time point label, in plain terms: cells obtained before transplantation from donor or recipient. Library preparation employed the immunoSEQ multiplex PCR assay. TCRdb took over this immuneACCESS table, retaining in-frame rearrangements with V and J assigned. Such tables are incomplete; in checked studies, under half of the missing clones stem from an unresolved V gene, and the remainder is unexplained. The sample contains 95,000 to 130,000 clones, 90% of them found a single time. The ten top clones hold approximately 0.17% of the sample. The antigens these receptors bind are not known. The material sequenced was unstimulated CD4+ T cells sorted from spleen or lymph node cells, taken before intestinal transplant. These receptors were taken from a human donor who received an intestinal transplant.

A single count supports this clone. J is TRBJ2-5 and V is TRBV5-6; unclear D gene. The germline gives CDR1 SGHDT, CDR2 YYEEEE. V lost 4 bases, J lost 1 base, and 8 bases lay in between. The CDR3 spans 13 residues. CDR3 amino acids: CASSQRSQETQYF. The DNA for the CDR3 is TGTGCCAGCAGCCAGCGTTCCCAAGAGACCCAGTACTTC.

The chain couples TRBV11-2 to TRBJ2-5; D gene uncertain. Germline CDR1 is SGHAT and CDR2 is FQNNGV. V gave up 4 bases and J gave up 5 bases, with 14 bases separating them. The CDR3 runs 14 residues. The CDR3 DNA follows: TGTGCCAGCAGCTCGGTCCCACTCGGGGAGACCCAGTACTTC. Translating gives CASSSVPLGETQYF.

The chain has TRBV6-6 and TRBJ2-3; D unresolved. This CDR3 is 14 amino acids long. The V gene lost 0 bases and the J gene lost 6 bases, with 10 bases spanning the gap. CDR1 is MNHNY and CDR2 is SVGAGI in the germline V gene (reference sequence). The CDR3 DNA reads as TGTGCCAGCAGTTACTCTCGACAATCGGATACGCAGTATTTT. It translates to CASSYSRQSDTQYF.

This chain uses TRBV5-1 with TRBJ1-1; D possibly corresponds to TRBD1 (5 bases). The CDR3 consists of 13 residues. V dropped 4 bases and J dropped 1 base, with 8 bases sitting between them. Germline V lookup: CDR1 SGHRS, CDR2 YFSETQ. The DNA for the CDR3 is TGCGCCAGCAGCATACAGGAGAACACTGAAGCTTTCTTT. Its protein is CASSIQENTEAFF.

V gene TRBV7-9 combines with J gene TRBJ2-3; no clear D gene. CDR3 length: 12 residues. Trimming left V 5 bases short and J 4 bases short, with 7 bases between. CDR1 and CDR2 (germline): SEHNR, FQNEAQ (reference sequence). In DNA form, the CDR3 reads TGTGCCAGCAGCCTAGTAGCAGATACGCAGTATTTT. This encodes CASSLVADTQYF.

This chain connects TRBV30 to TRBJ1-1; no firm D call. The germline gives CDR1 GTSNPN, CDR2 SVGIG (reference sequence). This CDR3 has 13 residues. V gave up 3 bases and J gave up 1 base, with 9 bases separating them. CDR3 protein: CAWRFSGNTEAFF. CDR3 bases: TGTGCCTGGAGGTTTTCGGGGAACACTGAAGCTTTCTTT.

V usage is TRBV10-1 and J usage is TRBJ2-1; weak D call: TRBD2 (5 bases). The germline V and J ends were trimmed by 4 bases and 15 bases, with 7 bases remaining between them. The CDR3 consists of 9 residues. CDR1 is WNHNN, CDR2 SYGVQD, per germline (reference sequence). CDR3 loop: CASSVSVFF. The CDR3 nucleotides are TGCGCCAGCAGTGTTAGCGTGTTCTTC.

This chain uses TRBV11-2 with TRBJ2-7; D ambiguous. CDR1 and CDR2 from the germline V gene are SGHAT and FQNNGV. The CDR3 totals 13 residues. With 2 bases removed from V and 0 bases from J, the gap between germline ends came to 5 bases. The CDR3 coding sequence is TGTGCCAGCAGCTTAACTAACTCCTACGAGCAGTACTTC. Translating gives CASSLTNSYEQYF.

The rearrangement joins TRBV10-2 to TRBJ1-5, with TRBD1 as a possible D gene (5 bases). Germline CDR1 reads WSHSY; CDR2 reads SAAADI. The V end lost 6 bases, the J end lost 2 bases, and 8 bases lay between the germline ends. This CDR3 is built from 13 residues. CDR3: CASRAGRNQPQHF. The CDR3 coding sequence is TGCGCCAGCAGAGCGGGGCGCAATCAGCCCCAGCATTTT.

The V and J genes are TRBV4-1 and TRBJ2-1; 7 bases match TRBD2. Looked up from germline, CDR1 is MGHRA and CDR2 is YSYEKL. The trim removed 3 bases at V and 3 bases at J, leaving 5 bases unmatched. The CDR3 runs 15 residues. CDR3 protein: CASSHTGLNYNEQFF. In DNA form, the CDR3 reads TGCGCCAGCAGCCACACGGGACTAAACTACAATGAGCAGTTCTTC.

The chain links TRBV4-2 to TRBJ2-7; the match to TRBD2 covers 10 bases. The CDR3 extends over 16 amino acids. The germline CDR1 and CDR2 sequences are LGHNA and YNFKEQ. Trimming took 0 bases from V and 3 from J; bases not matched to a gene: 5. The DNA of the CDR3 is TGTGCCAGCAGCCAAGAGGGGGTAGCGGGAGGCTACGAGCAGTACTTC. Its translation is CASSQEGVAGGYEQYF.

The chain links TRBV20-1 to TRBJ1-4, with D unresolved. The CDR3 consists of 11 residues. The ends were cut back, 6 bases at V and 8 bases at J, with 10 bases in the middle. Germline V gene lookup returns CDR1 DFQATT and CDR2 SNEGSKA (reference sequence). The CDR3 nucleotides read TGCAGTGCGGCCATACAGGAAAAACTGTTTTTT. Its protein is CSAAIQEKLFF.

CDR3 nucleotide sequence: TGTGCCAGCAGTACAGCTGCGGGGACTAGCACAGATACGCAGTATTTT. This codes for CASSTAAGTSTDTQYF. The chain employs TRBV6-6 and TRBJ2-3; TRBD2 is a possible D gene (6 bases). Germline V gives CDR1 MNHNY, CDR2 SVGAGI (reference sequence). Trimming removed 5 bases from V and 0 bases from J, with 15 bases in between. This CDR3 has 16 amino acids.